The clone carrying this T cell receptor (beta chain) has only a few counts. The data were obtained in a study of blood T cell repertoires in COVID-19. Overall study: Some COVID-19 samples were acute and others convalescent; all came from the United States, Italy and Spain.

The data were produced by immunoSEQ multiplex PCR, yet TCRdb's version contains in-frame clones alone and is incomplete. Here the sample spans 150,000 to 200,000 clones, roughly 80% being singletons. This TCR was recovered from a woman in her thirties with acute or convalescent COVID-19. Sequences were obtained from peripheral blood.

The CDR3 spells CSASFGIRTGELFF. CDR3 nucleotides: TGCAGTGCTAGTTTTGGCATCAGGACCGGGGAGCTGTTTTTT. The J gene is TRBJ2-2, the V gene TRBV20-1; D is unclear. Trimming pared 3 bases from V and 5 bases from J, leaving 13 bases between. CDR3 length: 14 residues. Germline CDR1 DFQATT, CDR2 SNEGSKA (reference sequence).